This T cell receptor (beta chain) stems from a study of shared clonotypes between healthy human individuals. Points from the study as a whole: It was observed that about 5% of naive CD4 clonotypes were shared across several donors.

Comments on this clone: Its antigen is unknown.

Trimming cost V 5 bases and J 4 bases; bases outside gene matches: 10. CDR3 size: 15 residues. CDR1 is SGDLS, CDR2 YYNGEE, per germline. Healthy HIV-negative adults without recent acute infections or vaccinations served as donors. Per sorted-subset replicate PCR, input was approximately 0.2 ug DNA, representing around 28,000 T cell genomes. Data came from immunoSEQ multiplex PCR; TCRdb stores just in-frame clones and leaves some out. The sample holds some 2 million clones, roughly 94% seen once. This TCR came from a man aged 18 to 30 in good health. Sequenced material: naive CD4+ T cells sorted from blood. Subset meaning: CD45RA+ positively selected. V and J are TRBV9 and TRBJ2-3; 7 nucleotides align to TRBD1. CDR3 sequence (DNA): TGTGCCAGCAGTGCGAATGGACAGGAGTCAGATACGCAGTATTTT. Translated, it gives CASSANGQESDTQYF.